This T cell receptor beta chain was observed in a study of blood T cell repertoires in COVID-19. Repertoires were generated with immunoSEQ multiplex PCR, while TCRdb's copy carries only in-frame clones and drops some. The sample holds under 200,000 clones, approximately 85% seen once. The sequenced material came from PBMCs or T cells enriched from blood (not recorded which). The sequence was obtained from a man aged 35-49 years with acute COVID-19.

CDR3 in DNA: TGCAGTGCAGGGGTGAATCAGCCCCAGCATTTT. Translated: CSAGVNQPQHF. The V call is TRBV20-1, the J call TRBJ1-5, with D tentatively TRBD1 (5 bases). CDR3 length: 11 amino acids. Trimming took off 6 bases at V and 4 bases at J, with 7 bases between the two ends. Germline loops: CDR1 DFQATT, CDR2 SNEGSKA (reference sequence).